The 16 T cell receptor beta chains below were found in one sample sequenced in a study of Ad26.COV2.S vaccination and SARS-CoV-2 variants. The treatment here: around 19 received Ad26.COV2.S at low or high dose, single or two shots; 5 received placebo; per-sample allocation not given. The study sampled participants on day 63 after the first vaccine or placebo injection. Only in-frame clones appear in the TCRdb table, and some are missing; sequencing was by immunoSEQ multiplex PCR. The sample lists some 340,000 clones; about 86% were seen once. The sequences come from peripheral blood, collected in a trial of Ad26.COV2.S vaccine versus placebo. These receptors all come from a person aged 18-65 years who received the Ad26.COV2.S COVID-19 vaccine or a placebo.

The chain joins TRBV5-5 to TRBJ2-7; D may be TRBD1 (5 bases). This CDR3 has 15 residues. Germline CDR1 is SGHKS and CDR2 is YYEKEE (reference sequence). V gave up 0 bases and J gave up 4 bases, with 14 bases separating them. CDR3 region: CASSLVGPGKYEQYF. The DNA for the CDR3 is TGTGCCAGCAGCTTGGTAGGGCCAGGGAAATACGAGCAGTACTTC.

This clone was detected only once. The chain links TRBV5-4 to TRBJ1-2; no definite D call. V shed 5 bases and J shed 4 bases, with 9 bases lying between them. Germline CDR1 and CDR2: SGHNT and YYREEE (reference sequence). The CDR3 loop spans 12 amino acids. For the CDR3, the DNA is TGTGCCAGCAGTGCCGACCTCTATGGCTACACCTTC. It codes for CASSADLYGYTF.

This sequence joins TRBV3-1 (or the pseudogene TRBV3-2) and TRBJ1-1; D unresolved. V dropped 3 bases and J dropped 0 bases, with 5 bases sitting between them. The CDR3 consists of 13 residues. Germline lookup yields CDR1 LGHDT and CDR2 YNNKEL (reference sequence). CDR3 sequence (DNA): TGTGCCAGCAGCCAGGGTATGAACACTGAAGCTTTCTTT. As protein: CASSQGMNTEAFF.

V gene TRBV7-2 combines with J gene TRBJ1-1, with unresolved D. V lost 5 bases and J 5 bases, leaving 9 bases between the germline ends. The CDR3 runs 12 residues. Germline V gives CDR1 SGHTA, CDR2 FQGNSA. CDR3 residues: CASSATRTEAFF. CDR3 DNA sequence: TGTGCCAGCAGCGCCACTAGAACTGAAGCTTTCTTT.

The V and J genes are TRBV19 and TRBJ1-3; D not certain. The CDR3 sequence is 15 residues long. Looked up from germline, CDR1 is LNHDA and CDR2 is SQIVND (reference sequence). V was trimmed by 3 bases and J by 0 bases, leaving 9 bases between them. CDR3 residues: CASSISLTSGNTIYF. The CDR3 nucleotides are TGTGCCAGTAGTATCAGTTTGACCTCTGGAAACACCATATATTTT.

J is TRBJ1-5 and V is TRBV7-2; TRBD1 is a possible D gene (6 bases). Germline CDR1 and CDR2: SGHTA and FQGNSA. CDR3 size: 16 residues. Trimming removed 5 bases from V and 1 base from J, with 15 bases in between. The CDR3 DNA reads TGTGCCAGCAGCCAAGGGGGGGGTTGGAGCAATCAGCCCCAGCATTTT. This sequence encodes CASSQGGGWSNQPQHF.

The rearrangement joins TRBV4-3 to TRBJ2-7; D is undetermined. Trimming left V 0 bases short and J 0 bases short, with 15 bases between. This CDR3 has 17 residues. In germline, CDR1 is LGHNA, CDR2 YSLEER. This CDR3 is CASSQDYAPRSSYEQYF. The CDR3 nucleotides are TGCGCCAGCAGCCAAGATTACGCCCCAAGGAGCTCCTACGAGCAGTACTTC.

This clone was seen a single time. V gene TRBV7-2 combines with J gene TRBJ1-2; D perhaps matches TRBD1 (5 bases). The CDR3 loop spans 15 amino acids. Germline CDR1 is SGHTA and CDR2 is FQGNSA. V was clipped by 1 base and J by 7 bases, with 16 bases between them. The CDR3 DNA sequence: TGTGCCAGCAGCTTAGATGTTGGGTCAGGGCCTGGCTACACCTTC. Translated, it gives CASSLDVGSGPGYTF.

The V gene is TRBV20-1, the J gene TRBJ1-4; 9 bases align to TRBD1. The length of the CDR3 is 11 residues. The V gene's germline CDR1 is DFQATT and CDR2 SNEGSKA (reference sequence). V gave up 6 bases and J gave up 14 bases; unmatched junction bases: 7. Here the CDR3 reads CSAKGGTGLFF. The CDR3 DNA reads as TGCAGTGCAAAAGGAGGGACAGGGCTGTTTTTT.

This chain connects TRBV7-2 to TRBJ1-4, with D possibly matching TRBD1 (5 bases). The germline V gene encodes CDR1 SGHTA and CDR2 FQGNSA. The germline V and J ends were trimmed by 1 base and 7 bases, with 10 bases remaining between them. The CDR3 runs 14 residues. The CDR3 reads CASSLGGSSEKLFF. In nucleotides, the CDR3 is TGTGCCAGCAGCTTAGGGGGCAGCAGTGAAAAACTGTTTTTT. Drawing the rest from reference TRBV7-2 and TRBJ1-4, the complete variable domain is GAGVSQSPSNKVTEKGKDVELRCDPISGHTALYWYRQSLGQGLEFLIYFQGNSAPDKSGLPSDRFSAERTGGSVSTLTIQRTQQEDSAVYLCASSLGGSSEKLFFGSGTQLSVL.

The chain uses TRBV5-4 and TRBJ1-2; D is uncertain. Germline CDR1 is SGHNT and CDR2 is YYREEE (reference sequence). There are 15 residues in the CDR3. The V and J ends lost 0 bases and 1 base respectively, with 10 bases between them. CDR3 bases: TGTGCCAGCAGCTTGGGCCCGGGGAATAACTATGGCTACACCTTC. Translated: CASSLGPGNNYGYTF.

This chain uses TRBV6-5 with TRBJ2-2, with TRBD2 identical over 7 bases. The CDR3 runs 15 residues. From germline, CDR1 is MNHEY and CDR2 SVGAGI. V shed 6 bases and J 5 bases; nucleotides not matched to a gene: 9. Here the CDR3 DNA reads TGTGCCAGCAGCGTCGTGGGGGGGAGGACCGGGGAGCTGTTTTTT. Translated: CASSVVGGRTGELFF.

The rearrangement joins TRBV7-3 to TRBJ2-2, with D perhaps matching TRBD2 (6 bases). Germline-derived CDR1 and CDR2 are SGHTA and FQGTGA. The CDR3 runs 17 residues. The germline V and J ends were trimmed by 5 bases and 5 bases, with 21 bases remaining between them. For the CDR3, the DNA is TGTGCCAGCAGCCTGGGGGGAACCTTCGTTAGGACCGGGGAGCTGTTTTTT. As protein: CASSLGGTFVRTGELFF.

The V gene is TRBV7-9, the J gene TRBJ1-6, with D tentatively TRBD1 (6 bases). Deletions cut 5 bases from V and 8 bases from J, with 13 bases between. Germline V gives CDR1 SEHNR, CDR2 FQNEAQ (reference sequence). CDR3 length: 14 amino acids. The CDR3 nucleotides read TGTGCCAGCAGCCCCGGGACACCCTATTCACCCCTCCACTTT. Translated: CASSPGTPYSPLHF.

This clone appeared once. The chain employs TRBV27 and TRBJ1-2; maybe TRBD1 (6 bases). The CDR3 is 16 residues long. Germline loops: CDR1 MNHEY, CDR2 SMNVEV (reference sequence). Trimming removed 6 bases at V and 0 bases at J, with 17 bases between. The CDR3 DNA follows: TGTGCCAGCAGGTTTACAGGGTCGGGTTCTAACTATGGCTACACCTTC. Protein product: CASRFTGSGSNYGYTF.

The chain uses TRBV15 and TRBJ2-1; no reliable D call. The CDR3 totals 14 residues. The germline V gene has CDR1 LNHNV and CDR2 YYDKDF (reference sequence). The germline V and J ends were trimmed by 0 bases and 4 bases, with 7 bases remaining between them. The chain's CDR3 is CATSREWAYNEQFF. The DNA for the CDR3 is TGTGCCACCAGCAGAGAATGGGCTTACAATGAGCAGTTCTTC.